The 12 T cell receptor beta chains reported below all come from one sample, sequenced in a study of blood T cells in healthy people across ages. Alongside a J-beta primer mix, a sample-barcoded 5' primer served in a second PCR lasting roughly 6 to 12 cycles. TCRdb independently ran MiXCR on the 5' RACE reads; one entry per CDR3 protein. The profile shows about 800,000 distinct CDR3 sequences, 58% of them singletons. The sample comprised blood. These TCRs come from a man aged 30 to 45 in good health.

The J gene is TRBJ2-5, the V gene TRBV7-9; D unresolved. With 2 bases removed from V and 1 base from J, the gap between germline ends came to 14 bases. Germline CDR1 SEHNR, CDR2 FQNEAQ (reference sequence). This CDR3 region has 16 residues. The DNA of the CDR3 is TGTGCCAGCAGCTTAAAAGTGGCTTCTTTCCAAGAGACCCAGTACTTC. It specifies CASSLKVASFQETQYF.

This chain joins TRBV9 and TRBJ1-5; D remains ambiguous. The CDR3 contains 12 residues. The germline V gene encodes CDR1 SGDLS and CDR2 YYNGEE. V was clipped by 3 bases and J by 6 bases, with 7 bases between them. Here the CDR3 reads CASSGGGQPQHF. The CDR3 nucleotides are TGTGCCAGCAGCGGAGGCGGTCAGCCCCAGCATTTT.

The chain joins TRBV7-2 to TRBJ2-7; a possible D gene is TRBD2 (6 bases). The CDR3 runs 15 residues. Looked up from germline, CDR1 is SGHTA and CDR2 is FQGNSA. V dropped 2 bases and J dropped 2 bases, with 13 bases sitting between them. The CDR3 DNA is TGTGCCAGCAGCTTACTAGGGACTGCAGCCTACGAGCAGTACTTC. Its translation: CASSLLGTAAYEQYF.

This clonotype came up many times. The chain recombines TRBV5-6 with TRBJ1-2; D unresolved. This CDR3 comprises 12 residues. The V gene lost 7 bases and the J gene lost 3 bases, with 10 bases spanning the gap. Germline CDR1 SGHDT, CDR2 YYEEEE. CDR3 protein: CASEIGDYGYTF. The DNA for the CDR3 is TGTGCCAGCGAAATTGGGGACTATGGCTACACCTTC. The variable domain in full, completed from reference TRBV5-6 and TRBJ1-2, reads DAGVTQSPTHLIKTRGQQVTLRCSPKSGHDTVSWYQQALGQGPQFIFQYYEEEERQRGNFPDRFSGHQFPNYSSELNVNALLLGDSALYLCASEIGDYGYTFGSGTRLTVV.

The J gene is TRBJ1-1, the V gene TRBV20-1, with D possibly matching TRBD1 (6 bases). Germline V gene sequence: CDR1 DFQATT, CDR2 SNEGSKA (reference sequence). V lost 0 bases to trimming and J lost 3 bases, with 11 bases between them. The CDR3 loop spans 14 amino acids. The CDR3: CSARDRGEDTEAFF. DNA of the CDR3: TGCAGTGCTAGAGACAGGGGTGAGGACACTGAAGCTTTCTTT.

DNA for the CDR3: TGCAGTGCTAGTGGGACGGCAGAAGAGACCCAGTACTTC. Residues: CSASGTAEETQYF. This sequence joins TRBV20-1 and TRBJ2-7; D could derive from TRBD1 or TRBD2 (5 bases each). The J call is uncertain, as TRBJ2-5 better fits the DNA end. Germline V CDR1 and CDR2: DFQATT, SNEGSKA (reference sequence). The CDR3 is made up of 13 amino acids.

This clonotype was detected only a few times. This rearrangement joins TRBV5-1 to TRBJ2-5; D ambiguous. The CDR3 consists of 13 residues. V lost 3 bases, J lost 11 bases, and 17 bases lay in between. The germline V gene encodes CDR1 SGHRS and CDR2 YFSETQ. The CDR3 nucleotides read TGCGCCAGCAGCTCCCCTGCGGCCCCGGAGCAGTACTTC. It yields the protein CASSSPAAPEQYF.

The chain joins TRBV6-2 or TRBV6-3 to TRBJ2-1, with 11 nucleotides matching TRBD2. The trim removed 6 bases at V and 9 bases at J, leaving 13 bases unmatched. The germline gives CDR1 MNHEY, CDR2 SVGEGT. This CDR3 region has 16 residues. CDR3 sequence reads: CASRSLLLAGEGEQFF. The DNA of the CDR3 is TGTGCCAGCAGATCCCTGTTACTAGCGGGAGAAGGTGAGCAGTTCTTC.

The V and J genes are TRBV29-1 and TRBJ2-7; 7 positions match TRBD1. Germline lookup yields CDR1 SQVTM and CDR2 ANQGSEA. The CDR3 extends over 13 amino acids. J was trimmed by 1 base and V by 7 bases; bases with no gene match: 7. CDR3 in amino acids: CSALRDSSYEQYF. As DNA, the CDR3 is TGCAGCGCTCTCCGGGACAGTTCCTACGAGCAGTACTTC.

The V and J genes are TRBV7-2 and TRBJ2-5; TRBD2 matches 10 bases. V lost 2 bases and J lost 7; bases outside the gene matches: 7. Germline V gene sequence: CDR1 SGHTA, CDR2 FQGNSA. The CDR3 consists of 15 residues. The CDR3 DNA follows: TGTGCCAGCAGCTTACCAGCGGGGGGGATTGGGACCCAGTACTTC. Translation gives CASSLPAGGIGTQYF.

This clonotype came up once. The J gene is TRBJ2-7, the V gene TRBV30; 9 bases agree with TRBD1. Germline loops: CDR1 GTSNPN, CDR2 SVGIG (reference sequence). CDR3 size: 13 residues. With 1 base clipped from V and 9 bases from J, the junction kept 7 bases outside the gene matches. The DNA of the CDR3 is TGTGCCTGGAGTGACCGGGACAGGGTCGGGCAGTACTTC. This encodes CAWSDRDRVGQYF.

The rearrangement joins TRBV29-1 to TRBJ2-7, with 7 nucleotides matching TRBD2. Unmatched junction bases numbered 7, after V lost 5 bases and J lost 3 bases. In germline, CDR1 is SQVTM, CDR2 ANQGSEA. There are 13 residues in the CDR3. The CDR3 region has the DNA TGCAGCGTTCTGGGGGGGAAAGGCTACGAGCAGTACTTC. Protein sequence: CSVLGGKGYEQYF.